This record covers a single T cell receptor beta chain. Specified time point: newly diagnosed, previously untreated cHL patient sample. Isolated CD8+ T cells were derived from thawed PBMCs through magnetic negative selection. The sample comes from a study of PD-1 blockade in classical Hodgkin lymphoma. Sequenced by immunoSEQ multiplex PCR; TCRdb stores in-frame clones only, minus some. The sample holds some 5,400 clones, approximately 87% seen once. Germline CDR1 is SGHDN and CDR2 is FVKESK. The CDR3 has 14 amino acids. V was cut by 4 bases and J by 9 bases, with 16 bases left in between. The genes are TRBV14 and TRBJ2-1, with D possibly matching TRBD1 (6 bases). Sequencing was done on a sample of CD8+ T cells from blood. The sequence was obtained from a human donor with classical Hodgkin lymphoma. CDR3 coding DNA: TGTGCCAGCAGCCTCCAAAGGCCCAGGGGTGAGCAGTTCTTC. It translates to CASSLQRPRGEQFF.